This T cell receptor (beta chain) was sequenced during a study of CD8+CD57+ T cells in acquired aplastic anemia. Study details: The study obtained approximately 11 million reads on average for CD4+ cells from healthy donors.

Germline CDR1 MNHEY, CDR2 SVGEGT. The CDR3 region is 8 residues in length, termini included. CDR3 and TCR beta VDJ profiling relied on genomic DNA as the template. TCRdb ran MiXCR on the reads and lists one entry per CDR3 protein. The sample yields some 190,000 distinct CDR3 sequences, less than 55% seen once. Whole-study findings and limits: Overlap between patients and controls comprised about 28 CD8+ CDR3 sequences. For CD8+ Simpson's diversity, patients and controls showed no significant difference.

Notes on this clonotype: Its matching antigen is unknown. Given the absence of the conserved phenylalanine or tryptophan at the CDR3 end, a read error is likely. Because the CDR3's place on the DNA is in doubt, the DNA is left out and the CDR3 is given as listed by TCRdb.

The chain uses TRBV6-2 or TRBV6-3 and TRBJ1-1. This receptor was obtained from a human donor in good health. The sequencing input was sorted CD4+, CD8+, or CD8+CD57+ T cells (not recorded which) from PBMCs. The CDR3 reads CASSTEAR.